This paragraph reports one TCR beta chain. Only one count was recorded for this clone. No antigen is known for it. Base qualities were left out, and no much larger clone turns up one base away. The time point label here, explained by the study, means: baseline before first vaccination. Vaccinee samples came from UK trials COV001 and COV002, including a single-blind randomized controlled phase 2/3 trial of AZD1222 (ChAdOx1 nCoV-19) in healthy adults. For TCRbeta chain sequencing, PBMC samples were collected from trial participants at day 0 and at day 28 after the second dose. This sample is drawn from a study of T cell responses to AZD1222 COVID-19 vaccine (dated by TCRdb to about 2021). Broadly, across the study: AZD1222 recipients whose second dose came at about 4 weeks and those whose second dose came at about 12 weeks were combined into one group, since spike-specific TCR depth and breadth did not differ between the two schedules. Trial participants were enrolled by age into 18-55, 56-69 and 70-plus year subgroups, with roughly 160, 29 and 62 TCR-sequenced participants respectively. TCR sequencing covered more than 230 trial participants: 207 given two doses of AZD1222 and about 26 given two doses of MenACWY control vaccine.

Broad study findings and their caveats: In the small 56-69-year group, the increase in depth fell short of significance, most likely because of low power. Because no day 14 peak-response samples were available, repertoires were characterized only after the peak T cell response. Most participants were white British and females outnumbered males, and the authors suggested that clonal diversity may have been underestimated. The vaccine-associated CD4 TCRs covered the entire spike protein, and the dominant responses fell in regions 160-218 and 743-854. Reportedly, close to half of the unique spike-specific TCRs recognized epitopes lying outside the regions that are mutated in the B.1.351 and B.1.1.7 variants. Conclusions about previously exposed vaccinees are limited because only six or seven AZD1222 recipients were SARS-CoV-2 seropositive at baseline. Spike-specific TCR breadth and depth rose significantly after two AZD1222 doses compared with day 0 and with MenACWY recipients.

The CDR3 regions of human TCRbeta chains were analyzed by immunosequencing. Regarding the original processing steps: TCRs in the repertoires were compared against a reference library of SARS-CoV-2-specific TCRs that had been generated with the MIRA antigen-specificity platform. Breadth was defined as the fraction of unique TCRs that were SARS-CoV-2-associated, and depth was defined as the fraction of total T cells that were SARS-CoV-2-associated. Using the MIRA data, each spike-specific TCR was assigned both to the spike region to which the TCR was reactive and to a CD4 or CD8 class. Log10-transformed breadth and depth values were compared by one-way ANOVA with Sidak's multiple comparisons tests. TCRdb holds this immuneACCESS table with in-frame rearrangements only. Some clones are missing; in checked studies, unresolved V genes explain under half, and the rest has no known cause. V, J and clone size are those of that table, while D and trimming were read from the DNA. The sample table lists about 97,000 clones, around 89% of them with a count of one. Clones ranked in the top ten supply 6.5% to 8% of the sample.

This sample comprised peripheral blood, obtained on day 0 of AZD1222 vaccination. This TCR came from an adult in good health.

CDR3 reads: CASSATGSTNEKLFF. The DNA is as follows: TGTGCCAGCAGCGCTACGGGATCAACTAATGAAAAACTGTTTTTT. The V gene is TRBV9 and the J gene is TRBJ1-4, with the D gene not clear enough to name. CDR1 and CDR2 are drawn from the germline V gene: SGDLS, YYNGEE. Counted from cysteine to phenylalanine, this CDR3 has 15 amino acids. Only the CDR3 DNA stays, 45 bases, in frame from base 1. A distance of 9 bases separates the germline ends of V and J, which lose 3 bases and 0 bases respectively.